Sequencing of this T cell receptor beta chain was carried out in a study of shared clonotypes between healthy human individuals. The data were produced by immunoSEQ multiplex PCR, yet TCRdb's version contains in-frame clones alone and is incomplete. The sample contains roughly 490,000 clones, 79% of which appear only once. The CDR3 is 16 amino acids. The receptor was isolated from a woman aged 40-49 years in good health. Some clones in this sample may be carry-over from other donors' samples. Sequencing input: PBMCs. The J gene is TRBJ1-6, the V gene TRBV21-1. TRBV21-1 is a pseudogene locus. This CDR3 reads CASSLDLGRLGSPLHF. In nucleotides, the CDR3 is TGTGCCAGCAGCCTTGACCTAGGGAGGTTGGGTTCACCCCTCCACTTT.